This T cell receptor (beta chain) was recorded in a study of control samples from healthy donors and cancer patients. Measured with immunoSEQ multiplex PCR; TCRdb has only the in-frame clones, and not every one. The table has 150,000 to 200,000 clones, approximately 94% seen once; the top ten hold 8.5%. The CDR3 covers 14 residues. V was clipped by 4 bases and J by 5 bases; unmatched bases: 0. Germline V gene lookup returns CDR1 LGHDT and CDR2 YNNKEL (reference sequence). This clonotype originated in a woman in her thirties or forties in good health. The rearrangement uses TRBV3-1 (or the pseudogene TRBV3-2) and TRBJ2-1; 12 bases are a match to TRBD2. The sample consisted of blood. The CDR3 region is CASSRLAGDNEQFF. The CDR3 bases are TGTGCCAGCAGCCGACTAGCGGGGGACAATGAGCAGTTCTTC.